This T cell receptor beta chain was found in a study of T-cell reconstitution after alpha-beta-depleted transplantation in children. Unique molecular identifiers were incorporated during preparation of the TCRbeta library. Using its own MiXCR run on the PCR reads, TCRdb lists one record per CDR3 protein. The repertoire consists of around 480,000 distinct CDR3 sequences, with 32% occurring once and the leading ten covering less than 2.5%. Germline CDR1 SQVTM, CDR2 ANQGSEA. V lost 1 base and J 0 bases, leaving 15 bases between the germline ends. This CDR3 has 16 amino acids. This clonotype was detected a few times.

The V gene is TRBV29-1, the J gene TRBJ1-1; D remains unclear. This TCR derives from a human donor who donated a stem cell graft to a child with aplastic anemia. The sequences come from PBMCs from the stem cell graft donor, collected from the stem cell graft. This CDR3 reads CSVEALGWEVNTEAFF. The DNA for the CDR3 is TGCAGCGTTGAAGCCCTAGGTTGGGAGGTGAACACTGAAGCTTTCTTT.